This paragraph covers one TCR beta chain sequence. Its specific antigen is unknown. Within one base of it there is no much larger clone, and no base qualities were kept. The cysteine opens and the phenylalanine closes a CDR3 of 15 amino acids. The sequence is cut down to CDR3 DNA, 45 bases in frame from base 1. Cut back by 2 bases and 6 bases, the V and J ends lie 14 bases apart. Looking up the germline V gene yields CDR1 SGHTA and CDR2 FQGNSA. The CDR3 regions of human TCRbeta chains were subjected to immunosequencing. The original pipeline was this. Repertoire TCRs were matched against a reference library of SARS-CoV-2-specific TCRs generated with the MIRA antigen-specificity platform. Breadth was defined as the fraction of unique TCRs that were SARS-CoV-2-associated. Depth was defined as the fraction of total T cells that were SARS-CoV-2-associated. Each spike-specific TCR was assigned to its reactive spike region and to a CD4 or CD8 class using the MIRA data. Log10-transformed breadth and depth values were compared by one-way ANOVA with Sidak's multiple comparisons tests. The table comes from immuneACCESS by way of TCRdb, which keeps in-frame sequences with V and J called. Part of the clones is missing from these tables; in studies checked, under half for an unresolved V gene and the rest for unknown reasons. That table gives V, J and clone size, and the DNA gave D and trimming. Within this sample are tens of thousands of clones, with more than 85% of them counted one time only. The top ten hold roughly 3% of the sample.

The data derive from a study of T cell responses to AZD1222 COVID-19 vaccine (dated by TCRdb to the early 2020s). About the study as a whole: TCR sequencing covered 230 or so trial participants: 200 to 220 given two doses of AZD1222 and about 26 given two doses of MenACWY control vaccine. Trial participants were enrolled by age into subgroups of 18-55, 56-69 and 70-plus years, and roughly 160, 29 and 62 TCR-sequenced participants, respectively, were included in these subgroups.

The sample's time point label, decoded: about 28 days (+/-7) after the second vaccine dose. Because spike-specific TCR depth and breadth did not differ between the two schedules, AZD1222 recipients who got a second dose at roughly 4 weeks were pooled with those who got a second dose at roughly 12 weeks. Vaccinee samples were obtained from the UK trials COV001 and COV002, which included a single-blind randomized controlled phase 2/3 trial of AZD1222 (ChAdOx1 nCoV-19) in healthy adults. Trial participant PBMC samples were collected at day 0 and day 28 after the second dose for TCRbeta chain sequencing. The paper's findings and limits, for the study overall: Only six AZD1222 recipients were SARS-CoV-2 seropositive at baseline, limiting conclusions about previously exposed vaccinees. No day 14 peak-response samples were available, so repertoires were characterized only after the peak T cell response. In the small 56-69-year group, the increase in depth fell short of significance, most likely because of low power. Reportedly, almost half of the unique spike-specific TCRs recognized epitopes lying outside the regions that are mutated in the B.1.351 and B.1.1.7 variants. Participants were mostly white British and included more females than males, and it was suggested by the authors that clonal diversity may have been underestimated. A significant rise in spike-specific TCR breadth and depth was observed after two AZD1222 doses relative to day 0 and relative to MenACWY recipients. CD4 TCRs associated with the vaccine covered the entire spike protein, and the dominant responses were in regions 160-218 and 743-854.

The chain is encoded by TRBV7-2 joined to TRBJ2-1; the D gene is possibly TRBD1 or TRBD2, each agreeing over 5 bases. The TCR sequence derives from an adult who received the AZD1222 COVID-19 vaccine. The sample was peripheral blood, taken 28 days after the second AZD1222 dose. The nucleotides read TGTGCCAGCAGCTTACCGGGGACCGACATCAATGAGCAGTTCTTC. Protein translation: CASSLPGTDINEQFF.